This T cell receptor beta chain stems from a study of regulatory T cells in long-lasting Graves disease. Time point described: persistent/refractory GD, antithyroid drugs over 5 years with positive TRAb. PBMC RNA served as the TCR library source. Whole-study findings and limits: Persistent cases favored TRBV28, TRBJ1-2 and TRBJ2-5. Reduced TCR diversity was observed in persistent Graves' patients versus newly diagnosed patients.

Relying on iRepertoire HTBI primers and Arm-PCR of CDR3 regions, the team built TCR beta libraries. TCRdb ran MiXCR on the multiplex PCR reads and lists one entry per CDR3 protein. The data contain roughly 430,000 distinct CDR3 sequences, under 25% of them singletons. The CDR3 length is 13 residues. From germline, CDR1 is SGHTA and CDR2 FQGNSA. The germline V and J ends were trimmed by 6 bases and 5 bases, with 10 bases remaining between them. The table lists this clonotype with many counts. The antigen is unknown. This TCR was recovered from a female donor with Graves disease. Here the sequenced sample was peripheral blood mononuclear cells (PBMCs), taken when the disease was refractory, from a patient treated with antithyroid drugs. The V and J genes are TRBV7-2 and TRBJ2-2; D call uncertain. The CDR3 region has the DNA TGTGCCAGCAGTCTGGGCCCTACCGGGGAGCTGTTTTTT. Translating it yields CASSLGPTGELFF.